The entry below describes one T cell receptor (beta chain). Which antigen it targets is not known. No base quality values were provided; no much bigger clone lies one nucleotide off. This sample was taken from a study of beta chain features in type 1 diabetes (dated by TCRdb to between 2017 and 2018). As for the study more broadly: Patients and healthy donors did not differ in mean age, gender distribution, total cell number or subset yield. A total of roughly 99 million sorted cells were examined across all samples, and the number of cells per subset was strongly correlated with RNA yield. In the study, recently diagnosed type 1 diabetes patients and matched healthy donors were compared on the TCRB repertoires of their sorted circulating CD4+ T cell subsets. Regulatory and stem cell-like memory subsets were obtained from only 8 patients and roughly 8 healthy donors, while naive and central memory subsets were obtained from all 28 donors.

Points the paper makes about the study in general: Naive, central memory and regulatory TCRB repertoires appeared more similar among patients than among healthy donors. Because small numbers of individuals were included in the HLA sub-analyses, any influence of HLA type on TCRB rearrangement was left unresolved. PCR might favor shorter templates, but patient and control samples were amplified and corrected together, so any skew would affect both groups equally. At VDJ recombination sites, type 1 diabetes patients had fewer insertions and more deleted nucleotides, which implies abnormalities in thymic rearrangement. A moderate but significant shortening of TCRB CDR3 length was observed in type 1 diabetes patients in all four CD4+ subsets. Because cDNA rather than genomic DNA was sequenced, highly expressing activated cells could have been over-represented, although no difference in activation and CD3 levels was found between groups.

The entire amount of isolated RNA was reverse transcribed using the High Capacity cDNA Reverse Transcription Kit, so the sequenced TCRB transcripts were expressed ones. Naive, central memory and regulatory T cell samples underwent deep immunoSEQ sequencing, averaging about 3.57 million total reads per sample. Sorted cells were lysed in RLT buffer, and RNA was extracted using DNase-treated RNeasy Micro or Mini kits according to cell number. Each cell subset was processed on its own to prevent cross-contamination, while patient and healthy donor samples were processed together. The immunoSEQ multiplex PCR was used to amplify TCRB sequences from cDNA, yielding 87-bp fragments that span the CDR3 region. Amplicons were sequenced on the Illumina HiSeq platform. In the source study's methods: Synthetic template baselines were used to correct PCR bias computationally, reads within Hamming distance 2 were collapsed together, and singletons that could not be merged were discarded. By aligning reads against IMGT, V, D and J genes, CDR3 length, and insertions or deletions at six rearrangement sites were assigned. Within each subset, clonotype counts were normalized to sorted cell number, and only after that were true diversity and Gini coefficients computed with the tcR R package. Repertoire sharing was quantified using the overlap coefficient calculated on TCRB nucleotide sequences. As a proxy for the pre-selection repertoire, out-of-frame TCRB sequences from naive cells were analyzed. The table comes from immuneACCESS by way of TCRdb, which keeps in-frame sequences with V and J called. Part of the clones is missing from these tables; in studies checked, under half for an unresolved V gene and the rest for unknown reasons. From that table come the V and J calls and clone size; the DNA was used to work out D and trimming. The sample profile shows around 140,000 clones; about 9.4% of them were found once. The ten largest clonotypes hold roughly 1.4% of the sample.

The germline V gene provides CDR1 SGHTA and CDR2 FQGNSA. The V end gives up 1 base and the J end 6 bases, leaving 6 bases in the junction not matched to a gene. The CDR3 runs 16 amino acids, cysteine and phenylalanine included. Just the 48-base CDR3 DNA is kept, in frame starting at base 1. Each donor gave one peripheral blood draw, averaging about 120 mL, which was collected into heparinised tubes. A BD FACSAria II was used to sort naive, central memory, regulatory and stem cell-like memory CD4+ T cells with a panel that included CD45RO, CCR7, CD25, CD127, CD95 and CD27. All sorted populations exceeded 95% purity. PBMCs were separated immediately by Lymphoprep density gradient centrifugation and were stained directly, without being cultured. Samples were stained and sorted in pairs, with one healthy donor and one patient per experiment, so that batch effects were minimized.

The sequence came from a man between 18 and 35 years old in good health. Material: naive CD4+ T cells from blood. This sample's cell subset or site label indicates: true naive CD4+ T cells. The V gene is TRBV7-2 and the J gene is TRBJ2-2; TRBD2 fits 9 bases in the junction. This receptor has the CDR3 CASSLVSAGGAGELFF. Read as DNA, the sequence is TGTGCCAGCAGCTTAGTGAGCGCGGGGGGGGCCGGGGAGCTGTTTTTT.